Described below is a single T cell receptor beta chain sequence and its context. Its antigen is unidentified. Germline loops: CDR1 MGHRA, CDR2 YSYEKL. The CDR3 totals 15 residues. V gave up 5 bases and J gave up 3 bases, with 16 bases separating them. Sequenced by immunoSEQ multiplex PCR; TCRdb stores in-frame clones only, minus some. The data contain over 15,000 clones, around 74% of them singletons. These data originate in a study of tumor-infiltrating lymphocytes in localized non-small cell lung cancer. Study-wide points: Only some patients had TCR sequencing, depending on available tissue.

This sequence originates from a human donor with non-small cell lung cancer. Sequenced input: lung tumor tissue. The rearrangement links TRBV4-1 to TRBJ1-2, with D possibly being TRBD1 (5 bases). The CDR3 DNA sequence: TGCGCCAGCAGCACCGGGACCCGGCTGTACTATGGCTACACCTTC. The encoded protein is CASSTGTRLYYGYTF.